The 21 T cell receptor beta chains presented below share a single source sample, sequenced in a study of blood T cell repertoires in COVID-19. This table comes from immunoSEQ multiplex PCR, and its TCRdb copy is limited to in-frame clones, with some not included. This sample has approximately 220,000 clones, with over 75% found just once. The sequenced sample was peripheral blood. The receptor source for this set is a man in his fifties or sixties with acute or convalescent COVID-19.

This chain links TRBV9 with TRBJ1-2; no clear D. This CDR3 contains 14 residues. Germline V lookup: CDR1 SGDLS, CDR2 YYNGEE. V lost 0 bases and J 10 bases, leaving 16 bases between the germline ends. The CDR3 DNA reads TGTGCCAGCAGCGTAGACTATCGGGAGACGGACTACACCTTC. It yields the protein CASSVDYRETDYTF.

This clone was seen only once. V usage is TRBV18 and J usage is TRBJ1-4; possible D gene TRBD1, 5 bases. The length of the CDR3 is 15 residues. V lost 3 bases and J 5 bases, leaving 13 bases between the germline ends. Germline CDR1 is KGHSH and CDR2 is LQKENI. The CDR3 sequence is CASSPDRDLNEKLFF. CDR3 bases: TGTGCCAGCTCACCTGACAGAGACCTAAATGAAAAACTGTTTTTT.

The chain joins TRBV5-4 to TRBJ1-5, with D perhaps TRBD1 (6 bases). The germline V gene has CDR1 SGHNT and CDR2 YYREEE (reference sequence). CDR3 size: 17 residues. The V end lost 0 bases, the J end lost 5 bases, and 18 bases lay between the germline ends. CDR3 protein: CASSLGPRQGSHQPQHF. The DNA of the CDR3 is TGTGCCAGCAGCTTGGGACCGCGGCAGGGGTCCCATCAGCCCCAGCATTTT.

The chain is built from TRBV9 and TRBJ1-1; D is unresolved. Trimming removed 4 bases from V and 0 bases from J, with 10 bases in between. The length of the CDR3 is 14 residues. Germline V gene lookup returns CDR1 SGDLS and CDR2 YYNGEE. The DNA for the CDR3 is TGTGCCAGCAGCCCCCCGGGTCTGAACACTGAAGCTTTCTTT. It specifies CASSPPGLNTEAFF.

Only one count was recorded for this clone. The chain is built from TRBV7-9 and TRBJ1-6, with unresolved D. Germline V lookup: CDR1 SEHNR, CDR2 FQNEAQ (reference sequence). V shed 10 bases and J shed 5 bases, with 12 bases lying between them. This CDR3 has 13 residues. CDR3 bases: TGTGCCACCGTGACGGAGGATAATTCACCCCTCCACTTT. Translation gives CATVTEDNSPLHF.

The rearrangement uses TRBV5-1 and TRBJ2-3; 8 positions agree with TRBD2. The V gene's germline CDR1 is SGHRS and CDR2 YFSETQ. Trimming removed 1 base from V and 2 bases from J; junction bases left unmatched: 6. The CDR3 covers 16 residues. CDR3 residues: CASSLRSGDLTDTQYF. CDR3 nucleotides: TGCGCCAGCAGCTTGCGTAGCGGGGATCTCACAGATACGCAGTATTTT. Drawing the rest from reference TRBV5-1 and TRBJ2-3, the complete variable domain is KAGVTQTPRYLIKTRGQQVTLSCSPISGHRSVSWYQQTPGQGLQFLFEYFSETQRNKGNFPGRFSGRQFSNSRSEMNVSTLELGDSALYLCASSLRSGDLTDTQYFGPGTRLTVL.

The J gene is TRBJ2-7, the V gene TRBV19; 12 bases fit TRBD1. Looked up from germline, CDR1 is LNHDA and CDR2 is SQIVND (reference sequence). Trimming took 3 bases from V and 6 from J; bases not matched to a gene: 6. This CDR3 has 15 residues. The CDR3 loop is CASSIGGQGAREQYF. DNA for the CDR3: TGTGCCAGTAGTATTGGGGGACAGGGGGCGCGCGAGCAGTACTTC.

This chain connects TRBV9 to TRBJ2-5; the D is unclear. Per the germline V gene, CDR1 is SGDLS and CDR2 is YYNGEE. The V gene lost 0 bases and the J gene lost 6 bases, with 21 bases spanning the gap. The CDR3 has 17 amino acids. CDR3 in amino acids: CASSVVSALGVRQTQYF. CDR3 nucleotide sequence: TGTGCCAGCAGCGTAGTGTCGGCCCTGGGCGTCCGTCAGACCCAGTACTTC.

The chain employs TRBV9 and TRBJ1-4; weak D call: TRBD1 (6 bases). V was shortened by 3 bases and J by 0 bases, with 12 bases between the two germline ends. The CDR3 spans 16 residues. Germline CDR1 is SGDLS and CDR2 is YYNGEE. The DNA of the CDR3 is TGTGCCAGCAGCGCCGAGGACAGTTCAACTAATGAAAAACTGTTTTTT. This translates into CASSAEDSSTNEKLFF. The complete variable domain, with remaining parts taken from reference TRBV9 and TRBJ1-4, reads DSGVTQTPKHLITATGQRVTLRCSPRSGDLSVYWYQQSLDQGLQFLIQYYNGEERAKGNILERFSAQQFPDLHSELNLSSLELGDSALYFCASSAEDSSTNEKLFFGSGTQLSVL.

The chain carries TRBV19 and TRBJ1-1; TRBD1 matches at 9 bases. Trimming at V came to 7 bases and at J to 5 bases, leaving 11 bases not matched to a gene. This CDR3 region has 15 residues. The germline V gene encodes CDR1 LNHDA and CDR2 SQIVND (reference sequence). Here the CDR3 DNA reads TGTGCCAGTACCCTGTGGGACAGGGTTGTGACTGAAGCTTTCTTT. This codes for CASTLWDRVVTEAFF.

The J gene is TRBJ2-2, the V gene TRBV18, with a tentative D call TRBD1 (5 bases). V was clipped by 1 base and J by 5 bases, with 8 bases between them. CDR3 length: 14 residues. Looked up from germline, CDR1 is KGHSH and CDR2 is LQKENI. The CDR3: CASSPLRQTGELFF. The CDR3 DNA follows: TGTGCCAGCTCACCACTCAGACAGACCGGGGAGCTGTTTTTT.

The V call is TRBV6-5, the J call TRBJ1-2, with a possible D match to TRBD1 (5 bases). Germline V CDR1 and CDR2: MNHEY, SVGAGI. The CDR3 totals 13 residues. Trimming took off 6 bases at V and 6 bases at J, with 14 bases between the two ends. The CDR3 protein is CASRIDSANGYTF. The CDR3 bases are TGTGCCAGCAGGATAGACAGTGCTAATGGCTACACCTTC.

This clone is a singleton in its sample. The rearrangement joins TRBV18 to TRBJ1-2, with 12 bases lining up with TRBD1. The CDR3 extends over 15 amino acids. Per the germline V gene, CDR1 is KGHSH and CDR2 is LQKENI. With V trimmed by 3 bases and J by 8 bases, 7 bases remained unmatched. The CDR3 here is CASSPEGQGAGGYTF. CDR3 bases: TGTGCCAGCTCACCCGAGGGACAGGGGGCCGGCGGCTACACCTTC.

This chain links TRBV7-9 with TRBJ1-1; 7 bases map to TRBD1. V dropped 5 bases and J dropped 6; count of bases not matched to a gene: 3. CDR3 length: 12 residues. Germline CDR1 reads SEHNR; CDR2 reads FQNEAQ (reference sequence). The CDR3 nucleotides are TGTGCCAGCAGCCGTGGGACAGCTGAAGCTTTCTTT. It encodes CASSRGTAEAFF.

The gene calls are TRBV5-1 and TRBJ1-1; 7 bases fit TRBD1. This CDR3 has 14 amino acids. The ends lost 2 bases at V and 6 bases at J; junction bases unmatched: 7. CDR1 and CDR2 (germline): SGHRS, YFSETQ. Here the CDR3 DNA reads TGCGCCAGCAGCTTTACAGGGGAGGTGGCTGAAGCTTTCTTT. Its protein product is CASSFTGEVAEAFF.

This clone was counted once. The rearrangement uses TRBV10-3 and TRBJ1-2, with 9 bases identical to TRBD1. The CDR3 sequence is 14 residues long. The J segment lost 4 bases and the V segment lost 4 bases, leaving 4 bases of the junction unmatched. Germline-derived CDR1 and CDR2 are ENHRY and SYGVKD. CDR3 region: CAISGMDRGYGYTF. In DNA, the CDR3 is TGTGCCATCAGTGGGATGGACAGGGGCTATGGCTACACCTTC.

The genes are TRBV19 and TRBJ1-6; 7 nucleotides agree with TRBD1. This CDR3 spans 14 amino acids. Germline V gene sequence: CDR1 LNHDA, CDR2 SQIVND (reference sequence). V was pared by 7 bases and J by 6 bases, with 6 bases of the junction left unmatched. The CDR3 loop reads CASKPDRSNSPLHF. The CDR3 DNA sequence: TGTGCCAGTAAGCCGGACAGGAGTAATTCACCCCTCCACTTT.

The CDR3 DNA sequence: TGTGCCAGCAGTAAACGGGACAGGGGAAAGAGCTACACCTTC. Amino acid sequence: CASSKRDRGKSYTF. This chain links TRBV6-4 with TRBJ1-2; 10 bases line up with TRBD1. V dropped 5 bases and J dropped 9; count of bases not matched to a gene: 9. Germline V lookup: CDR1 MRHNA, CDR2 SNTAGT. The CDR3 loop spans 14 amino acids.

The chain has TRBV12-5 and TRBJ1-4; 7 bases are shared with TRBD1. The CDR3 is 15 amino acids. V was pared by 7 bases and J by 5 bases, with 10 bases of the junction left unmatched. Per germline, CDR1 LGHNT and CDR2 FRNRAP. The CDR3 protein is CASAVGDSANEKLFF. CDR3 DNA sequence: TGTGCTAGTGCCGTGGGGGACAGCGCCAATGAAAAACTGTTTTTT.

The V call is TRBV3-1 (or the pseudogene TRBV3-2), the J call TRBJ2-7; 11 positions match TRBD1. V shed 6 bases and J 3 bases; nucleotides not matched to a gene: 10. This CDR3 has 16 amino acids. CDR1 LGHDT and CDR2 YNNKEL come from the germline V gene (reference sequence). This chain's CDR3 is CASRGAAGTGGYEQYF. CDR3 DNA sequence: TGTGCCAGCAGAGGAGCGGCCGGGACAGGGGGCTACGAGCAGTACTTC.

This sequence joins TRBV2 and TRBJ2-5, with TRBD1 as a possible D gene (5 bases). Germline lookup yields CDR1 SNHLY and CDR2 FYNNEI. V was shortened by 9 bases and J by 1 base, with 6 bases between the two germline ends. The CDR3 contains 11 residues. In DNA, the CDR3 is TGTGCCAGTCAGGGCCAAGAGACCCAGTACTTC. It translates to CASQGQETQYF.